Listed here are 26 T cell receptor beta chains from one sample, sequenced in a study of shared T cell receptors in the human thymus. Only in-frame clones appear in the TCRdb table, and some are missing; sequencing was by immunoSEQ multiplex PCR. The table lists 650,000 to 950,000 clones, around 85% of them singletons. These data are also associated with another study on human thymus T cells.

The sequencing input was thymocytes. Every receptor here comes from a girl in the first two years of life with a congenital heart defect.

This sequence joins TRBV2 and TRBJ1-2, with D possibly TRBD1 on 5 matching bases. There are 12 residues in the CDR3. Deletions cut 6 bases from V and 13 bases from J, with 18 bases between. Germline CDR1 is SNHLY and CDR2 is FYNNEI. In DNA form, the CDR3 reads TGTGCCAGCAGGGCCCCACAGGTCCCCAGCACCTTC. This translates into CASRAPQVPSTF. Using reference TRBV2 and TRBJ1-2 for the parts outside the CDR3, the full variable domain is EPEVTQTPSHQVTQMGQEVILRCVPISNHLYFYWYRQILGQKVEFLVSFYNNEISEKSEIFDDQFSVERPDGSNFTLKIRSTKLEDSAMYFCASRAPQVPSTFGSGTRLTVV.

The chain combines TRBV29-1 with TRBJ2-7; TRBD1 aligns across 10 bases. The V and J ends lost 4 bases and 0 bases, in that order; junction bases with no gene match: 0. There are 13 residues in the CDR3. Germline CDR1 is SQVTM and CDR2 is ANQGSEA. The CDR3 spells CSVGQGASYEQYF. The CDR3 DNA follows: TGCAGCGTTGGACAGGGGGCCTCCTACGAGCAGTACTTC.

V usage is TRBV12-5 and J usage is TRBJ2-5, with D possibly TRBD2 on 6 matching bases. The CDR3 spans 13 residues. Germline assignment: CDR1 LGHNT and CDR2 FRNRAP. V was trimmed by 7 bases and J by 2 bases, leaving 11 bases between them. CDR3 in DNA: TGTGCTAGTGTTCCGGGGGAACAAGAGACCCAGTACTTC. It encodes CASVPGEQETQYF.

In its sample, this clone was seen a few times. The rearrangement uses TRBV27 and TRBJ2-1; no clear D gene. CDR3 size: 15 residues. With 2 bases removed from V and 4 bases from J, the gap between germline ends came to 12 bases. Germline V gene sequence: CDR1 MNHEY, CDR2 SMNVEV (reference sequence). The CDR3 nucleotides are TGTGCCAGCAGTTTAAAGAGGAACTATTACAATGAGCAGTTCTTC. This translates into CASSLKRNYYNEQFF.

This sequence joins TRBV5-4 and TRBJ1-2, with D unclear. CDR1 is SGHNT and CDR2 is YYREEE in the germline V gene (reference sequence). The CDR3 is 12 residues long. The V gene lost 4 bases and the J gene lost 1 base, with 5 bases spanning the gap. CDR3 loop: CASSLNNYGYTF. The CDR3 DNA reads as TGTGCCAGCAGCCTAAATAACTATGGCTACACCTTC.

The chain recombines TRBV5-1 with TRBJ2-5, with unresolved D. V lost 3 bases to trimming and J lost 1 base, with 7 bases between them. The CDR3 has 13 amino acids. Germline-derived CDR1 and CDR2 are SGHRS and YFSETQ. This chain's CDR3 is CASSYLLQETQYF. The CDR3 nucleotides read TGCGCCAGCAGCTACTTACTCCAAGAGACCCAGTACTTC.

The chain is built from TRBV4-3 and TRBJ1-1; tentative D call: TRBD1 (6 bases). The CDR3 runs 15 residues. Per the germline V gene, CDR1 is LGHNA and CDR2 is YSLEER. V was cut by 4 bases and J by 0 bases, with 12 bases left in between. Here the CDR3 reads CASSPRGEMNTEAFF. CDR3 nucleotide sequence: TGCGCCAGCAGCCCCAGGGGTGAAATGAACACTGAAGCTTTCTTT.

The chain joins TRBV15 to TRBJ1-2; D gene ambiguous. From germline, CDR1 is LNHNV and CDR2 YYDKDF (reference sequence). V lost 4 bases and J lost 5, with 23 bases in between. The CDR3 is made up of 17 amino acids. Here the CDR3 reads CATSKSSVGGLRYGYTF. The CDR3 nucleotides are TGTGCCACCAGCAAATCCTCGGTGGGAGGCCTGAGGTATGGCTACACCTTC.

In DNA form, the CDR3 reads TGTGCCAGCAGTGAACCCACTACGGACAGGGAGGGTTCACCCCTCCACTTT. Protein: CASSEPTTDREGSPLHF. The genes are TRBV2 and TRBJ1-6, with 8 bases fitting TRBD1. Trimming removed 2 bases from V and 9 bases from J; junction bases left unmatched: 12. Germline-derived CDR1 and CDR2 are SNHLY and FYNNEI. The CDR3 runs to 17 residues. Full variable domain (rest looked up from reference TRBV2 and TRBJ1-6): EPEVTQTPSHQVTQMGQEVILRCVPISNHLYFYWYRQILGQKVEFLVSFYNNEISEKSEIFDDQFSVERPDGSNFTLKIRSTKLEDSAMYFCASSEPTTDREGSPLHFGNGTRLTVT.

V usage is TRBV19 and J usage is TRBJ1-4; no definite D call. Trimming took 0 bases from V and 4 from J, leaving 18 bases between them. The CDR3 is 18 residues long. Germline-derived CDR1 and CDR2 are LNHDA and SQIVND (reference sequence). CDR3 loop: CASSIERQSVRINEKLFF. The CDR3 nucleotides are TGTGCCAGTAGTATAGAACGGCAGAGCGTCCGAATTAATGAAAAACTGTTTTTT.

V and J are TRBV9 and TRBJ1-1, with 8 bases identical to TRBD1. Germline V gene data show CDR1 as SGDLS and CDR2 as YYNGEE. This CDR3 contains 15 residues. V trimming: 4 bases; J trimming: 6 bases; junction bases outside the gene matches: 11. DNA of the CDR3: TGTGCCAGCAGCCCCCAGACAGGGGAGATCCCTGAAGCTTTCTTT. This gives the protein CASSPQTGEIPEAFF.

The chain is built from TRBV11-1 and TRBJ2-2; TRBD1 aligns across 7 bases. CDR3 length: 16 residues. Losses at the gene ends were 5 bases for V and 1 base for J; bases not matched to a gene: 7. Per germline, CDR1 SGHAT and CDR2 FQDESV (reference sequence). CDR3 nucleotide sequence: TGTGCCAGCAGCAACGAGACAGGGCTGAACACCGGGGAGCTGTTTTTT. Protein sequence: CASSNETGLNTGELFF.

V is TRBV12-5 and J is TRBJ2-3; unclear D gene. V gave up 5 bases and J gave up 1 base, with 7 bases separating them. This CDR3 is built from 13 residues. Germline CDR1 LGHNT, CDR2 FRNRAP. DNA of the CDR3: TGTGCTAGTGGTCCTCGTGGCACAGATACGCAGTATTTT. This gives the protein CASGPRGTDTQYF.

The CDR3 DNA sequence: TGTGCCAGCAGCCTGGGACAGGGGAACTATGGCTACACCTTC. This translates into CASSLGQGNYGYTF. The chain carries TRBV6-5 and TRBJ1-2, with 10 bases matching TRBD1. CDR1 and CDR2 from the germline V gene are MNHEY and SVGAGI. Trimming removed 6 bases from V and 2 bases from J; junction bases left unmatched: 3. The CDR3 loop spans 14 amino acids.

V usage is TRBV5-6 and J usage is TRBJ1-6; possibly TRBD1 for D (6 bases). Germline V CDR1 and CDR2: SGHDT, YYEEEE. The CDR3 extends over 13 amino acids. V was pared by 0 bases and J by 13 bases, with 11 bases between. CDR3 residues: CASSLGGTWPLHF. CDR3 bases: TGTGCCAGCAGCTTGGGGGGGACATGGCCCCTCCACTTT.

This chain connects TRBV10-2 to TRBJ1-1; D may be TRBD1 (5 bases). Looked up from germline, CDR1 is WSHSY and CDR2 is SAAADI. The V end was cut by 6 bases, the J end by 6 bases, with 17 bases between. The CDR3 extends over 14 amino acids. The CDR3 reads CASRTSPGLSEAFF. In DNA form, the CDR3 reads TGCGCCAGCAGAACCTCCCCGGGACTCTCTGAAGCTTTCTTT.

This rearrangement joins TRBV10-3 to TRBJ2-7, with TRBD1 matching over 7 bases. CDR1 and CDR2 from the germline V gene are ENHRY and SYGVKD. V shed 3 bases, J shed 4 bases, and the junction held 9 bases outside the gene matches. The CDR3 has 15 amino acids. The CDR3 DNA follows: TGTGCCATCAGTGACTCCGGGACAGAGAGTTACGAGCAGTACTTC. Translating it yields CAISDSGTESYEQYF.

The chain uses TRBV4-2 and TRBJ1-2; D is undetermined. The CDR3 is made up of 15 amino acids. Trimming left V 4 bases short and J 4 bases short, with 16 bases between. Per the germline V gene, CDR1 is LGHNA and CDR2 is YNFKEQ. In DNA, the CDR3 is TGTGCCAGCAGCCCTTTGGCAGGCCTCCCCTATGGCTACACCTTC. Residues: CASSPLAGLPYGYTF.

The CDR3 here is CASSLTTPGQDPPNYGYTF. CDR3 sequence (DNA): TGTGCCAGCAGCCTCACGACACCGGGACAGGACCCTCCGAACTATGGCTACACCTTC. V and J are TRBV5-5 and TRBJ1-2; 8 bases agree with TRBD1. Germline V lookup: CDR1 SGHKS, CDR2 YYEKEE (reference sequence). The CDR3 totals 19 residues. The V and J ends lost 4 bases and 2 bases, in that order; junction bases with no gene match: 19. Full variable domain (missing parts from reference TRBV5-5 and TRBJ1-2): DAGVTQSPTHLIKTRGQQVTLRCSPISGHKSVSWYQQVLGQGPQFIFQYYEKEERGRGNFPDRFSARQFPNYSSELNVNALLLGDSALYLCASSLTTPGQDPPNYGYTFGSGTRLTVV.

The rearrangement joins TRBV4-3 to TRBJ1-1, with D possibly matching TRBD1 (5 bases). The CDR3 runs 16 residues. Germline V gives CDR1 LGHNA, CDR2 YSLEER. The V and J ends lost 0 bases and 0 bases respectively, with 11 bases between them. CDR3 region: CASSQDGGRVNTEAFF. CDR3 in DNA: TGCGCCAGCAGCCAAGATGGTGGCAGGGTGAACACTGAAGCTTTCTTT.

Note on this clone: A read error may produce the germline difference seen at one junction end. The chain recombines TRBV7-7 with TRBJ2-2; 9 bases are shared with TRBD1. The CDR3 extends over 16 amino acids. The germline V gene has CDR1 SSHAT and CDR2 FNYEAQ (reference sequence). The CDR3: CASSFTGGGSTGELFF. The CDR3 nucleotides read TGTGCTAGCAGCTTCACAGGGGGCGGGAGCACCGGGGAGCTGTTTTTT.

Turning to this clone: At one end, the junction sequence differs from germline, possibly due to a read error. V gene TRBV7-7 combines with J gene TRBJ2-2, with 7 bases aligning to TRBD1. Germline assignment: CDR1 SSHAT and CDR2 FNYEAQ (reference sequence). The CDR3 extends over 18 amino acids. The CDR3 spells CASSLDPTNRGYAGELFF. In DNA, the CDR3 is TGTGCTAGCAGCTTAGACCCGACTAACAGGGGCTACGCCGGGGAGCTGTTTTTT.

Here the CDR3 reads CASSQNEGDKDQPQHF. CDR3 sequence (DNA): TGCGCCAGCAGCCAGAACGAGGGGGACAAAGATCAGCCCCAGCATTTT. The V and J genes are TRBV4-1 and TRBJ1-5; tentatively, D is TRBD1 (6 bases). Germline CDR1 reads MGHRA; CDR2 reads YSYEKL. The CDR3 covers 16 residues. Trimming left V 3 bases short and J 5 bases short, with 17 bases between.

The chain joins TRBV27 to TRBJ2-7, with 9 nucleotides matching TRBD1. The CDR3 extends over 14 amino acids. The V gene's germline CDR1 is MNHEY and CDR2 SMNVEV (reference sequence). With 5 bases clipped from V and 6 bases from J, the junction kept 8 bases outside the gene matches. The CDR3, as DNA: TGTGCCAGCAGTCTCGGGACAGGGAACGCCGAGCAGTACTTC. Translating it yields CASSLGTGNAEQYF.

The genes are TRBV19 and TRBJ1-4; D might be TRBD1 (6 bases). The CDR3 covers 14 residues. The V end lost 6 bases, the J end lost 0 bases, and 8 bases lay between the germline ends. Germline assignment: CDR1 LNHDA and CDR2 SQIVND (reference sequence). For the CDR3, the DNA is TGTGCCAGTAGGGACAGTTCAACTAATGAAAAACTGTTTTTT. Encoded protein: CASRDSSTNEKLFF.

This chain joins TRBV13 and TRBJ1-6; 8 bases are shared with TRBD1. V was clipped by 3 bases and J by 5 bases; unmatched bases: 6. CDR3 length: 16 amino acids. Per the germline V gene, CDR1 is PRHDT and CDR2 is FYEKMQ (reference sequence). This chain's CDR3 is CASSFSGQGNNSPLHF. The DNA of the CDR3 is TGTGCCAGCAGCTTCAGCGGACAGGGAAATAATTCACCCCTCCACTTT.